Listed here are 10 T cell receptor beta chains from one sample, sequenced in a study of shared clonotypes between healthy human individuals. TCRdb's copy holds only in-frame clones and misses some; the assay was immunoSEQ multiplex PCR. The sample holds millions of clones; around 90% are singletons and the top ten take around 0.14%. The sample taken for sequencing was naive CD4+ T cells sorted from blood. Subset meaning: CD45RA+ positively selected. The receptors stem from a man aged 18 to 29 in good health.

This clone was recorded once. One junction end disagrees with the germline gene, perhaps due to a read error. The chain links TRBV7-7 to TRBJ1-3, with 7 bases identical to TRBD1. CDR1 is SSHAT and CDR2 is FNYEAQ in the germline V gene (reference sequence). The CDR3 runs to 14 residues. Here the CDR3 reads CASSQSGQGNTIYF. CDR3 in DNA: TGTGCTAGCAGCCAGTCGGGACAGGGAAACACCATATATTTT.

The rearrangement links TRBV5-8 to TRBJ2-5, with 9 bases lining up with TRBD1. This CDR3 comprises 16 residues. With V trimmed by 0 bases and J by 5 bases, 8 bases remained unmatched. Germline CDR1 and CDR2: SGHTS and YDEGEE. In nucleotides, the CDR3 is TGTGCCAGCAGCTTGGCCCCGGGACAGGGTAGGGAGACCCAGTACTTC. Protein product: CASSLAPGQGRETQYF.

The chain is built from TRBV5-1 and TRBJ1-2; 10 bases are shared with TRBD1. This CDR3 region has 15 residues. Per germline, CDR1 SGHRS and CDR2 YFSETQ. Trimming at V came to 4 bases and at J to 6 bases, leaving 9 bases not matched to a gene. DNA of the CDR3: TGCGCCAGCAGCAAGGCCGGGACAGGGGTTAATGGCTACACCTTC. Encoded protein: CASSKAGTGVNGYTF.

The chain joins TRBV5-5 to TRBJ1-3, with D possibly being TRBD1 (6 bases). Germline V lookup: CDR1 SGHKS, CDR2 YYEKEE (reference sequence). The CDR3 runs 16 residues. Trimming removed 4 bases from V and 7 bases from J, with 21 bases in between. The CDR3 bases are TGTGCCAGCAGCCCTGGGGGGGCCCAAGGCAGGAACACCATATATTTT. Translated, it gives CASSPGGAQGRNTIYF.

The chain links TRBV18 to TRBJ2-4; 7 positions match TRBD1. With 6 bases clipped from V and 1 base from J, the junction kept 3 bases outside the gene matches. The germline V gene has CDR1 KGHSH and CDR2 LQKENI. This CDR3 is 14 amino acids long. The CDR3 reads CASSEGAAKNIQYF. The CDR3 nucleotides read TGTGCCAGCTCCGAGGGGGCGGCCAAAAACATTCAGTACTTC.

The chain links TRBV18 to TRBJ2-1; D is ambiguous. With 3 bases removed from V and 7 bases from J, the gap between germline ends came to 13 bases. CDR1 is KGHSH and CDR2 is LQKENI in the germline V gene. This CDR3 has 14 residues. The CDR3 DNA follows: TGTGCCAGCTCACCTTCTTTGGAAGGGAATGAGCAGTTCTTC. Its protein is CASSPSLEGNEQFF. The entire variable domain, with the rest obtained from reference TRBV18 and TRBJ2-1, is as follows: NAGVMQNPRHLVRRRGQEARLRCSPMKGHSHVYWYRQLPEEGLKFMVYLQKENIIDESGMPKERFSAEFPKEGPSILRIQQVVRGDSAAYFCASSPSLEGNEQFFGPGTRLTVL.

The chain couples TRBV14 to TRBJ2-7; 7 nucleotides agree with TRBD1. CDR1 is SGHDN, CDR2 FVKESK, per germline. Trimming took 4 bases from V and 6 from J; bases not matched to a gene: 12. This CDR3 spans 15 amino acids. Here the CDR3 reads CASSRAGTAASEQYF. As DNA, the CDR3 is TGTGCCAGCAGCCGAGCCGGGACAGCTGCCTCCGAGCAGTACTTC.

Here the CDR3 DNA reads TGTGCCTGGGGGGGACAGGGCAGAAACACCATATATTTT. It translates to CAWGGQGRNTIYF. The chain employs TRBV30 and TRBJ1-3; 9 nucleotides align to TRBD1. This CDR3 region has 13 residues. After removal of 5 bases from V and 5 bases from J, the junction contained 4 bases not matched to a gene. Germline V gene lookup returns CDR1 GTSNPN and CDR2 SVGIG (reference sequence).

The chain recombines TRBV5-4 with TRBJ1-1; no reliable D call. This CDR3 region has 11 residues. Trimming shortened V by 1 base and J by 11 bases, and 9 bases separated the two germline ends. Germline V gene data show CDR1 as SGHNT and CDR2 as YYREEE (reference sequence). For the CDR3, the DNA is TGTGCCAGCAGCTTGAAAGATGTTGCTTTCTTT. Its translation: CASSLKDVAFF.

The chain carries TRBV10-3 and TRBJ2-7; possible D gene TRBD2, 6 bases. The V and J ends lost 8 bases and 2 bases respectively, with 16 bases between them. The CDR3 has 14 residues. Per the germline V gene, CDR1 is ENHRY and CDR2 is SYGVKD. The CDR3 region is CAIAAAGGTYEQYF. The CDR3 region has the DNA TGTGCCATCGCGGCGGCGGGCGGGACCTACGAGCAGTACTTC.